This TCR beta chain emerged from a study of T cell changes during pregnancy in multiple sclerosis. Germline values: CDR1 SNHLY, CDR2 FYNNEI. The CDR3 is 13 residues long. V shed 8 bases, J shed 6 bases, and the junction held 7 bases outside the gene matches. Sequencing was performed with immunoSEQ multiplex PCR; in TCRdb, only in-frame clones are kept and a portion is missing. The sample records 40,000 or so clones, approximately 90% being singletons. This sequence joins TRBV2 and TRBJ2-1; 7 bases align to TRBD1. This specimen consisted of peripheral blood, obtained before pregnancy. The clonotype comes from a female donor with multiple sclerosis, enrolled in a pregnancy study. The CDR3 bases are TGTGCCAGCTCCCTAGGGACAGTCAATGAGCAGTTCTTC. Translating gives CASSLGTVNEQFF.